This T cell receptor (beta chain) is from a study of cytomegalovirus exposure and HLA in healthy donors. PCR was performed using 60 Vbeta and 13 Jbeta primers. This table comes from immunoSEQ multiplex PCR, and its TCRdb copy is limited to in-frame clones, with some not included. The sample holds roughly 98,000 clones, less than 65% seen once. CDR3 length equals 13 residues. V lost 4 bases and J lost 8, with 13 bases in between. Germline V gene data show CDR1 as SGHTS and CDR2 as YDEGEE. Healthy donors of bone marrow made up the group. In the case of this clone: Its cognate antigen is unknown.

Overall study findings and caveats: Later analysis identified 15,000 to 20,000 TCR beta sequences associated with HLA alleles, using a false discovery rate threshold of 0.05.

The chain combines TRBV5-8 with TRBJ1-5, with D tentatively TRBD1 (6 bases). The receptor comes from a woman aged 25-40 years in good health and CMV-seropositive. Sequenced material: PBMCs. DNA for the CDR3: TGTGCCAGCAGCGGGGGGGCGGGTAAGCCCCAGCATTTT. Protein sequence: CASSGGAGKPQHF.